This T cell receptor (beta chain) emerged from a study of tumor-infiltrating lymphocytes in localized non-small cell lung cancer. Study as a whole: Some samples were collected after neoadjuvant chemotherapy; smokers, never-smokers and several histologies were included. Regarding the study as a whole: Only some patients had TCR sequencing, depending on available tissue. Immunotypes IM1 and IM2 had similar TCR-derived T-cell fractions.

CDR3 size: 18 residues. The J segment lost 1 base and the V segment lost 1 base, leaving 6 bases of the junction unmatched. In germline, CDR1 is LNHNV, CDR2 YYDKDF (reference sequence). As to this clone: Its antigen remains unidentified.

Only in-frame clones appear in the TCRdb table, and some are missing; sequencing was by immunoSEQ multiplex PCR. Among approximately 17,000 clones listed, roughly 79% were seen once. What was sequenced was lung tumor tissue. This TCR came from a human donor with non-small cell lung cancer. V is TRBV15 and J is TRBJ1-5; 11 bases align to TRBD1. The CDR3 loop is CATSRGDRGAGSNQPQHF. The CDR3 DNA sequence: TGTGCCACCAGCAGAGGGGACAGGGGGGCTGGCAGCAATCAGCCCCAGCATTTT. Full variable domain (remainder filled in from reference TRBV15 and TRBJ1-5): DAMVIQNPRYQVTQFGKPVTLSCSQTLNHNVMYWYQQKSSQAPKLLFHYYDKDFNNEADTPDNFQSRRPNTSFCFLDIRSPGLGDTAMYLCATSRGDRGAGSNQPQHFGDGTRLSIL.